This T cell receptor beta chain was found in a study of regulatory T cells in long-lasting Graves disease. This clonotype was seen a few times. Its antigen is undetermined. The J segment lost 2 bases and the V segment lost 0 bases, leaving 3 bases of the junction unmatched. The CDR3 is 16 residues long. Germline V gene lookup returns CDR1 WSHSY and CDR2 SAAADI. General observations from the study: Persistent patients shared more public clonotypes (roughly 2,500) than new patients (more than 900).

TCR beta libraries were built with iRepertoire HTBI primers and Arm-PCR of CDR3 regions. As handled by the study authors: Sample data revealed about 62 TRBV and 12 to 15 TRBJ segments. One entry per CDR3 protein results from TCRdb running MiXCR on the multiplex PCR reads. The V and J calls come from TCRdb's annotation, not from the publication. The sample shows 600,000 to 850,000 distinct CDR3 sequences, around 30% of them seen only once. Time point given: persistent/refractory GD, antithyroid drugs over 5 years with positive TRAb. Making the TCR library involved RNA that had been extracted from PBMCs.

The chain has TRBV10-2 and TRBJ1-2; 10 nucleotides agree with TRBD1. The TCR comes from a female donor with Graves disease. This material consisted of peripheral blood mononuclear cells (PBMCs), taken when the disease was refractory, from a patient treated with antithyroid drugs. CDR3 protein: CASSESKDRGNYGYTF. In nucleotides, the CDR3 is TGCGCCAGCAGTGAGTCGAAGGACAGGGGGAACTATGGCTACACCTTC.